The entry below describes one TCR beta chain. Unmatched junction bases numbered 8, after V lost 1 base and J lost 2 bases. Germline CDR1 SGHVS, CDR2 FQNEAQ. This CDR3 comprises 17 residues. The data are from a study of T-cell memory formation after mild COVID-19. Via MiXCR, TCRdb re-called the 5' RACE reads, giving one row per CDR3 protein. This sample has roughly 99,000 distinct CDR3 sequences, with about an eighth found just once. Source material: PBMCs or a T cell subset sorted from them (not recorded which). The source of this sequence is a man younger than 35 who had mild COVID-19 (a few samples of this study predate the infection). Cell type and time point are not known. The chain couples TRBV7-8 to TRBJ2-3; 8 nucleotides agree with TRBD2. The CDR3 loop reads CASSLGSGGAPTDTQYF. The CDR3 coding sequence is TGTGCCAGCAGCTTAGGATCGGGGGGGGCGCCCACAGATACGCAGTATTTT.